A selection of T cell receptor beta chains follows, all from one sample in a study of T cells in Graves' hyperthyroidism and ophthalmopathy. One entry per CDR3 protein, called by TCRdb with MiXCR from the multiplex PCR reads. Counted here are fewer than 350,000 distinct CDR3 sequences, around a sixth occurring once; the ten biggest clones make up around 15%. The sequenced sample was blood. These receptors all stem from a woman in her thirties or forties with Graves' ophthalmopathy. Each CDR3 is given with its conserved first and last residue.

v_gene | CDR3aa
TRBV7-2 | CASSQLPRNTEAFF
TRBV27 | CASRGVSETSGAAYEQYF
TRBV6-5 | CASTFSGRADEQYF
TRBV5-1 | CASSRGGITGELFF
TRBV5-1 | CASSPGRGTKNIQYF
TRBV11-2 | CASSYALAGPHYEQYF
TRBV7-3 | CASSLNPLGETQYF
TRBV4-1 | CASSQVAWAGGQETQYF
TRBV2 | CASSEQAMNTEAFF
TRBV12-3/TRBV12-4 | CASSLVRVGQPQLF
TRBV28 | CASRPDGNTEAFF
TRBV19 | CASTLAGNTGELFF
TRBV20-1 | CSADRAGGNTIYF
TRBV12-3/TRBV12-4 | CASSKGLARYEQYF
TRBV11-1 | CASSSRLAGPHYEQYF
TRBV12-3/TRBV12-4 | CASNPVGRDSSGANVLTF
TRBV5-1 | CASSSTSGSSYEQYF
TRBV28 | CASRSIGTAQETQYF
TRBV29-1 | CSTGWGRTEAFF
TRBV5-4 | CASSNIAGPPGELFF
TRBV29-1 | CSVDPGLAGVATQYF
TRBV3-1 | CASSQDRIIGETQYF
TRBV4-3 | CASSQDIASLGELFF
TRBV6-5 | CASSSRRPGYEQYF